This T cell receptor (beta chain) was profiled in a study of T cell responses to AZD1222 COVID-19 vaccine. Study results and limitations: Nearly half of spike-specific TCRs reportedly target variant regions that are unmutated in the B.1.351 and B.1.1.7 variants. Clonal diversity was possibly underestimated; the donors were predominantly white British and more often female. Increases in Spike-specific TCR breadth and depth were seen after two AZD1222 doses.

The CDR3 is made up of 15 amino acids. Germline CDR1 MDHEN, CDR2 SYDVKM. V shed 3 bases, J shed 1 base, and the junction held 3 bases outside the gene matches. Details on this clone: The antigen remains unidentified.

TCRdb keeps only in-frame clones here, not all; method: immunoSEQ multiplex PCR. Of around 80,000 clones in the sample, about 88% were seen once. The sequence came from an adult in good health. Here the sequenced sample was peripheral blood, taken on day 0 of AZD1222 vaccination. The chain employs TRBV28 and TRBJ2-1, with TRBD2 matching 7 bases. The DNA for the CDR3 is TGTGCCAGCAGTTTCGGCGGGAGTTCCTACAATGAGCAGTTCTTC. Translation gives CASSFGGSSYNEQFF.